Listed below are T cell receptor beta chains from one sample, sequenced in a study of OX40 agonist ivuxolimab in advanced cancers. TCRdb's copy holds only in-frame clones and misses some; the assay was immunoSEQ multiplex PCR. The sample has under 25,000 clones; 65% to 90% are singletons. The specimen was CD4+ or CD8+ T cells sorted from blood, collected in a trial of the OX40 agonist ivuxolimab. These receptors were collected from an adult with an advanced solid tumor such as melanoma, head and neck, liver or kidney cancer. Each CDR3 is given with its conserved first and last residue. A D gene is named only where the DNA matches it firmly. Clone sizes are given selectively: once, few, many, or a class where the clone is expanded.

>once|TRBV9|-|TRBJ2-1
CASMNHYNEQFF
TGTGCCAGCATGAACCACTACAATGAGCAGTTCTTC
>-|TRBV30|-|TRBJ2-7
CAWSVQVAYEQYF
TGTGCCTGGAGTGTCCAGGTAGCCTACGAGCAGTACTTC
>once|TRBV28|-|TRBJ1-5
CASSLVRAWDQPQHF
TGTGCCAGCAGTCTAGTCAGGGCTTGGGATCAGCCCCAGCATTTT
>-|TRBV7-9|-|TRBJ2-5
CASSSLLMSQETQYF
TGTGCCAGCAGCTCACTTCTGATGTCTCAAGAGACCCAGTACTTC
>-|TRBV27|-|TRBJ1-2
CASSSTLGQSANYGYTF
TGTGCCAGCAGTTCTACTCTAGGACAGTCAGCTAACTATGGCTACACCTTC
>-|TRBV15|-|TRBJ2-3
CATSRWFMGGTDTQYF
TGTGCCACCAGCAGGTGGTTTATGGGGGGCACAGATACGCAGTATTTT
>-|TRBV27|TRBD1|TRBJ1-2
CASSIIGTGGYGYTF
TGTGCCAGCAGTATTATCGGGACAGGAGGCTATGGCTACACCTTC
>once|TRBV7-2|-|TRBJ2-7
CASSLRGYEQYF
TGTGCCAGCAGCTTAAGGGGCTACGAGCAGTACTTC
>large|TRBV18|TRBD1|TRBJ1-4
CASSLTYGQGYEKLFF
TGTGCCAGCTCACTTACATACGGACAGGGTTATGAAAAACTGTTTTTT
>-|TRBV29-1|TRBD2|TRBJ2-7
CSVERETSYEQYF
TGCAGCGTTGAGCGGGAGACGTCCTACGAGCAGTACTTC
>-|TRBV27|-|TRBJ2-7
CASSTRHPGVLQDYEQYF
TGTGCCAGCAGTACCCGACACCCGGGGGTACTACAGGACTACGAGCAGTACTTC
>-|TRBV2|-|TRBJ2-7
CASSEWGDEQYF
TGTGCCAGCAGTGAATGGGGTGACGAGCAGTACTTC
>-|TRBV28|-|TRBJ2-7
CASSLSGGESYEQYF
TGTGCCAGCAGTTTATCCGGGGGCGAATCCTACGAGCAGTACTTC
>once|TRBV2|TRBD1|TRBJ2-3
CASRDGTARTDTQYF
TGTGCCAGCAGAGACGGGACAGCCCGCACAGATACGCAGTATTTT
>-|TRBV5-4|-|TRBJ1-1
CASSLETGGWDTEAFF
TGTGCCAGCAGCTTGGAAACAGGTGGGTGGGACACTGAAGCTTTCTTT
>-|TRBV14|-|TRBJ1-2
CASSKRGGGGYTF
TGTGCCAGCAGCAAGAGGGGAGGCGGTGGCTACACCTTC
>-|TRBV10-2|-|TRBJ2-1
CASSGGSSGNEQFF
TGCGCCAGCAGTGGGGGTAGTTCTGGCAATGAGCAGTTCTTC
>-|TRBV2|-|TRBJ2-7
CASSVYEQYF
TGTGCCAGCAGTGTATACGAGCAGTACTTC
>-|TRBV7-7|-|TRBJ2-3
CASSLVWSDDTDTQYF
TGTGCTAGCAGCTTAGTCTGGTCGGACGACACAGATACGCAGTATTTT
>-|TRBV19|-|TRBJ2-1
CASRWSGGNEQFF
TGTGCCAGTAGGTGGTCTGGCGGGAATGAGCAGTTCTTC
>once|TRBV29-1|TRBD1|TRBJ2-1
CSVEAGTVKYEQFF
TGCAGCGTTGAGGCCGGGACAGTAAAATATGAGCAGTTCTTC
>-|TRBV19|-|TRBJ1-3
CATHTSGNTIYF
TGTGCCACACATACCTCTGGAAACACCATATATTTT
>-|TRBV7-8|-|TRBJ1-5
CASSQSWDNQPQHF
TGTGCCAGCAGCCAGTCGTGGGACAATCAGCCCCAGCATTTT
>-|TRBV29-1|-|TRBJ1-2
CSVEDYANYGYTF
TGCAGCGTTGAAGATTATGCAAACTATGGCTACACCTTC
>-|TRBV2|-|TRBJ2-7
CASSVGRSYEQYF
TGTGCCAGCAGTGTAGGCAGGTCCTACGAGCAGTACTTC
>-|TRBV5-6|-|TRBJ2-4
CASSLGTGDIQYF
TGTGCCAGCAGCTTGGGCACGGGGGACATTCAGTACTTC
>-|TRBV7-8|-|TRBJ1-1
CASSLNIPVVDTEAFF
TGTGCCAGCAGCTTAAACATCCCGGTGGTGGACACTGAAGCTTTCTTT
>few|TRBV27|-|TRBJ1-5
CASTPGLGNQPQHF
TGTGCCAGTACCCCAGGACTGGGCAATCAGCCCCAGCATTTT
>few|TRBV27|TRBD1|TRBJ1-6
CASSAGGFAPLHF
TGTGCCAGCAGTGCAGGGGGATTCGCACCCCTCCACTTT
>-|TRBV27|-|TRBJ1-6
CASNPRVALHF
TGTGCCAGCAACCCACGGGTGGCCCTCCACTTT
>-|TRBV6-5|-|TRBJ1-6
CASSLDSPLHF
TGTGCCAGCAGTTTGGATTCACCCCTCCACTTT
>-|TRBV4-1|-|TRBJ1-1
CASSQDPPEGHATEAFF
TGCGCCAGCAGCCAAGATCCCCCCGAAGGGCATGCCACTGAAGCTTTCTTT
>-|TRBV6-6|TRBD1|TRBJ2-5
CASRKDRQETQYF
TGTGCCAGCAGAAAGGACAGGCAAGAGACCCAGTACTTC
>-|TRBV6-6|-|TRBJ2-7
CASRHSVPISYEQYF
TGTGCCAGCAGACACAGCGTTCCGATCTCCTACGAGCAGTACTTC
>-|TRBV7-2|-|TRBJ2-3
CASSYVVQFSTDTQYF
TGTGCCAGCAGCTACGTCGTTCAGTTTAGCACAGATACGCAGTATTTT
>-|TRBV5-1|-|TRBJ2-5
CASSSAGRRVSLETQYF
TGCGCCAGCAGCTCCGCGGGGCGGAGAGTGTCTTTAGAGACCCAGTACTTC
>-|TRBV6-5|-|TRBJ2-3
CASSYFPTDTQYF
TGTGCCAGCAGTTACTTCCCCACAGATACGCAGTATTTT
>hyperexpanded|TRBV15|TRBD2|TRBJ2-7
CATSRAPGLATYEQYF
TGTGCCACCAGCAGAGCACCGGGACTAGCTACCTACGAGCAGTACTTC
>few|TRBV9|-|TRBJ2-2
CASSARHPANTGELFF
TGTGCCAGCAGCGCAAGACACCCCGCGAACACCGGGGAGCTGTTTTTT
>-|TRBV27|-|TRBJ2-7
CASSLRRSYEQYF
TGTGCCAGCAGTTTACGCCGCTCCTACGAGCAGTACTTC
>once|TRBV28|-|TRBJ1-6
CASSMTATYSPLHF
TGTGCCAGCAGTATGACAGCGACATATTCACCCCTCCACTTT
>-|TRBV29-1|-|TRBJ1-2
CSVDLTGFYGYTF
TGCAGCGTCGATCTCACAGGGTTTTACGGCTACACCTTC
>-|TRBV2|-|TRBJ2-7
CASSEVAYYEQYF
TGTGCCAGCAGTGAAGTAGCTTACTACGAGCAGTACTTC
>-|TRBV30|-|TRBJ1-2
CAWSGPAHPWGGYTF
TGTGCCTGGAGTGGACCTGCCCACCCCTGGGGCGGCTACACCTTC
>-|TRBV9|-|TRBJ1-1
CASSFPRSGAPTEAFF
TGTGCCAGCAGCTTCCCTCGCTCAGGGGCGCCCACTGAAGCTTTCTTT
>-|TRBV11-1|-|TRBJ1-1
CASSLGTEAFF
TGTGCCAGCAGCTTAGGAACTGAAGCTTTCTTT